The 28 T cell receptor beta chains below come from one sample, sequenced in a study of shared clonotypes between healthy human individuals. Assay: immunoSEQ multiplex PCR; the TCRdb copy retains only in-frame clones and omits some. The sample lists some 100,000 clones; 68% were seen once. Material for sequencing was memory CD8+ T cells sorted from blood. The subset was: CD45RO+ cells pooled with CCR7-negative TemRA cells. The receptor set was obtained from a woman aged 25 to 45 in good health.

The chain links TRBV2 to TRBJ2-7; D unclear. Trimming left V 2 bases short and J 6 bases short, with 8 bases between. From germline, CDR1 is SNHLY and CDR2 FYNNEI. There are 12 residues in the CDR3. CDR3 sequence: CASSERYSEQYF. The CDR3 coding sequence is TGTGCCAGCAGTGAAAGATATTCCGAGCAGTACTTC.

The rearrangement links TRBV28 to TRBJ2-1; 8 bases are a match to TRBD2. CDR1 is MDHEN, CDR2 SYDVKM, per germline. The J segment lost 7 bases and the V segment lost 3 bases, leaving 11 bases of the junction unmatched. The CDR3 is 16 amino acids. CDR3 protein: CASSFRGGRVRNEQFF. CDR3 sequence (DNA): TGTGCCAGCAGTTTTCGGGGGGGCAGGGTAAGGAATGAGCAGTTCTTC.

The chain has TRBV6-5 and TRBJ1-2; 8 nucleotides agree with TRBD1. V lost 6 bases, J lost 6 bases, and 9 bases stayed unmatched. CDR1 and CDR2 (germline): MNHEY, SVGAGI. The CDR3 totals 14 residues. The CDR3 sequence: CASRSHGQGDGYTF. CDR3 coding DNA: TGTGCCAGCAGGTCGCACGGACAGGGCGATGGCTACACCTTC.

J is TRBJ2-7 and V is TRBV2, with 11 bases lining up with TRBD1. The CDR3 loop spans 16 amino acids. V shed 2 bases, J shed 4 bases, and the junction held 7 bases outside the gene matches. Germline-derived CDR1 and CDR2 are SNHLY and FYNNEI. CDR3 region: CASSEYGQGATYEQYF. The CDR3 coding sequence is TGTGCCAGCAGTGAATACGGACAGGGGGCGACTTACGAGCAGTACTTC.

The chain combines TRBV6-1 with TRBJ2-1; D is perhaps TRBD2 (5 bases). This CDR3 is built from 11 residues. Germline V CDR1 and CDR2: MNHNS, SASEGT. V lost 1 base and J lost 10, with 5 bases in between. In DNA, the CDR3 is TGTGCCAGCAGTGAAGTAGCGGAGCAGTTCTTC. This sequence encodes CASSEVAEQFF.

This clone was seen at least ten times. The chain employs TRBV25-1 and TRBJ2-7, with 8 nucleotides matching TRBD1. Germline CDR1 is MGHDK and CDR2 is SYGVNS. This CDR3 is built from 14 residues. V lost 4 bases and J lost 2; bases outside the gene matches: 4. CDR3 coding DNA: TGTGCCAGCAGTGCAGGACAGGGAACCTACGAGCAGTACTTC. Amino acids: CASSAGQGTYEQYF.

The CDR3 region is CASRPDGSYNEQFF. In nucleotides, the CDR3 is TGTGCCAGCAGACCAGACGGATCCTACAATGAGCAGTTCTTC. V usage is TRBV7-9 and J usage is TRBJ2-1; D not certain. V was cut by 6 bases and J by 1 base, with 10 bases left in between. Germline CDR1 SEHNR, CDR2 FQNEAQ (reference sequence). The CDR3 covers 14 residues.

This clone was recorded only once. The chain couples TRBV6-1 to TRBJ1-5; D not certain. This CDR3 is 18 amino acids long. Germline V gene data show CDR1 as MNHNS and CDR2 as SASEGT. V lost 2 bases and J 2 bases, leaving 19 bases between the germline ends. The CDR3 nucleotides are TGTGCCAGCAGTGAATACCACGTGGGAGGGCAGGGCAATCAGCCCCAGCATTTT. As protein: CASSEYHVGGQGNQPQHF.

This chain connects TRBV5-5 to TRBJ2-7; 9 nucleotides match TRBD2. The V gene's germline CDR1 is SGHKS and CDR2 YYEKEE (reference sequence). The CDR3 is 15 residues long. Losses at the gene ends were 4 bases for V and 2 bases for J; bases not matched to a gene: 7. In DNA, the CDR3 is TGTGCCAGCAGCCCGACTAGCGGAGACCCCTACGAGCAGTACTTC. Protein sequence: CASSPTSGDPYEQYF.

The V and J genes are TRBV2 and TRBJ1-2, with 8 nucleotides matching TRBD1. This CDR3 region has 17 residues. V dropped 4 bases and J dropped 3; count of bases not matched to a gene: 13. CDR1 is SNHLY, CDR2 FYNNEI, per germline. The CDR3 DNA is TGTGCCAGCAGTGGCCGGGACAGGTTGGGGCCTTACTATGGCTACACCTTC. Translated: CASSGRDRLGPYYGYTF.

The chain couples TRBV4-1 to TRBJ2-7; a weak D match, TRBD1 (5 bases). CDR1 and CDR2 (germline): MGHRA, YSYEKL. The CDR3 consists of 15 residues. Trimming removed 0 bases at V and 2 bases at J, with 11 bases between. The CDR3 sequence is CASSQEEGAAYEQYF. The CDR3 DNA sequence: TGCGCCAGCAGCCAAGAAGAAGGGGCCGCCTACGAGCAGTACTTC.

The chain has TRBV20-1 and TRBJ1-3, with D maybe TRBD1 (5 bases). V lost 4 bases and J lost 4, with 5 bases in between. The CDR3 loop spans 11 amino acids. Germline CDR1 reads DFQATT; CDR2 reads SNEGSKA (reference sequence). CDR3 bases: TGCAGTGCTACAGGGGGAAACACCATATATTTT. Translation: CSATGGNTIYF.

J is TRBJ2-3 and V is TRBV6-5, with 11 bases identical to TRBD2. Germline lookup yields CDR1 MNHEY and CDR2 SVGAGI. The CDR3 runs 15 residues. V lost 5 bases to trimming and J lost 2 bases; unmatched junction nucleotides: 3. The CDR3 is CASSKLAGDTDTQYF. In DNA form, the CDR3 reads TGTGCCAGCAGTAAACTAGCGGGGGACACAGATACGCAGTATTTT.

The rearrangement uses TRBV28 and TRBJ1-5, with TRBD1 matching over 7 bases. The CDR3 has 15 amino acids. Germline trimming cut 5 bases from V and 4 bases from J; bases unmatched to any gene: 8. The germline V gene encodes CDR1 MDHEN and CDR2 SYDVKM. DNA for the CDR3: TGTGCCAGCAGTGCTTACAGGGGCCCTAATCAGCCCCAGCATTTT. This codes for CASSAYRGPNQPQHF.

V is TRBV19 and J is TRBJ2-5, with 8 positions matching TRBD1. This CDR3 has 16 amino acids. J gave up 1 base and V 5 bases, and 9 bases lay outside the gene matches. Germline CDR1 LNHDA, CDR2 SQIVND (reference sequence). The CDR3 nucleotides read TGTGCCAGTAGTGCGCGGACAGGGCGTATCCAAGAGACCCAGTACTTC. Its translation: CASSARTGRIQETQYF.

This rearrangement joins TRBV7-8 to TRBJ1-1; D is unresolved. The length of the CDR3 is 13 residues. CDR1 and CDR2 from the germline V gene are SGHVS and FQNEAQ. Trimming removed 6 bases at V and 5 bases at J, with 13 bases between. Here the CDR3 reads CASSLSPLTEAFF. Here the CDR3 DNA reads TGTGCCAGCAGTTTAAGCCCCTTAACTGAAGCTTTCTTT.

This clone is a singleton in its sample. The rearrangement links TRBV7-9 to TRBJ2-3, with D unresolved. With 2 bases removed from V and 0 bases from J, the gap between germline ends came to 9 bases. Germline V gene sequence: CDR1 SEHNR, CDR2 FQNEAQ (reference sequence). This CDR3 is built from 15 residues. CDR3 in amino acids: CASSLTPSSTDTQYF. The CDR3 DNA is TGTGCCAGCAGCTTAACGCCGTCTAGCACAGATACGCAGTATTTT.

This clone was counted only a few times. This chain joins TRBV9 and TRBJ2-7, with a possible D match to TRBD2 (5 bases). Deletions cut 0 bases from V and 7 bases from J, with 14 bases between. CDR1 is SGDLS and CDR2 is YYNGEE in the germline V gene. The CDR3 runs 14 residues. The CDR3 coding sequence is TGTGCCAGCAGCGTAGTGGGCGGCCCGGGAGAGCAGTACTTC. It encodes CASSVVGGPGEQYF.

This clone was found a few times. J is TRBJ2-1 and V is TRBV27; D possibly uses TRBD1 or TRBD2 (5 bases each). Germline CDR1 and CDR2: MNHEY and SMNVEV (reference sequence). The V end was cut by 5 bases, the J end by 5 bases, with 22 bases between. The CDR3 has 17 amino acids. CDR3: CASSTPPSGPENNEQFF. The CDR3 nucleotides are TGTGCCAGCAGTACTCCTCCATCGGGACCAGAAAACAATGAGCAGTTCTTC.

This chain joins TRBV7-6 and TRBJ1-1; D is possibly TRBD1 (5 bases). The CDR3 loop spans 16 amino acids. Looked up from germline, CDR1 is SGHVS and CDR2 is FNYEAQ. V lost 5 bases and J lost 1, with 17 bases in between. The CDR3 sequence: CASSPVLGEGNTEAFF. Here the CDR3 DNA reads TGTGCCAGCAGCCCCGTGCTAGGGGAAGGGAACACTGAAGCTTTCTTT.

The V gene is TRBV4-1, the J gene TRBJ2-1, with D perhaps TRBD1 (6 bases). Germline V gene sequence: CDR1 MGHRA, CDR2 YSYEKL. V lost 5 bases and J lost 0, with 17 bases in between. CDR3 size: 17 residues. The CDR3 sequence is CASSYVDSTLSYNEQFF. For the CDR3, the DNA is TGCGCCAGCAGCTATGTGGACAGCACCCTCTCCTACAATGAGCAGTTCTTC.

This sequence joins TRBV5-1 and TRBJ2-7; 7 nucleotides match TRBD1. Trimming cost V 0 bases and J 3 bases; bases outside gene matches: 3. This CDR3 is 14 amino acids long. Looked up from germline, CDR1 is SGHRS and CDR2 is YFSETQ. The CDR3 sequence is CASSLEGQIYEQYF. The CDR3, as DNA: TGCGCCAGCAGCTTGGAGGGACAGATCTACGAGCAGTACTTC. Full variable domain (outside the CDR3, taken from reference TRBV5-1 and TRBJ2-7): KAGVTQTPRYLIKTRGQQVTLSCSPISGHRSVSWYQQTPGQGLQFLFEYFSETQRNKGNFPGRFSGRQFSNSRSEMNVSTLELGDSALYLCASSLEGQIYEQYFGPGTRLTVT.

The J gene is TRBJ2-5, the V gene TRBV28; D tentatively reads TRBD1 or TRBD2 (5 bases each). V lost 10 bases and J 3 bases, leaving 15 bases between the germline ends. The germline V gene encodes CDR1 MDHEN and CDR2 SYDVKM. The CDR3 has 13 residues. The CDR3 here is CATRRDLEETQYF. The CDR3 coding sequence is TGTGCCACACGCCGGGACCTAGAAGAGACCCAGTACTTC.

The chain couples TRBV9 to TRBJ2-7; 7 bases align to TRBD2. The V gene end was trimmed by 8 bases and the J gene end by 0 bases; junction bases not matched to a gene: 5. Germline V lookup: CDR1 SGDLS, CDR2 YYNGEE. The CDR3 is 13 amino acids. In DNA form, the CDR3 reads TGTGCCAGTAAATGCGGGAGCTCCTACGAGCAGTACTTC. It is translated as CASKCGSSYEQYF. The whole variable domain, filled in from reference TRBV9 and TRBJ2-7, reads DSGVTQTPKHLITATGQRVTLRCSPRSGDLSVYWYQQSLDQGLQFLIQYYNGEERAKGNILERFSAQQFPDLHSELNLSSLELGDSALYFCASKCGSSYEQYFGPGTRLTVT.

This sequence joins TRBV6-6 and TRBJ2-3, with D uncertain. The CDR3 loop spans 11 amino acids. From germline, CDR1 is MNHNY and CDR2 SVGAGI (reference sequence). The V end was cut by 10 bases, the J end by 9 bases, with 14 bases between. The CDR3 DNA reads as TGTGCCACCTGGGATCAACCGACGCAGTATTTT. Its translation: CATWDQPTQYF.

The rearrangement uses TRBV11-2 and TRBJ2-1, with 9 bases lining up with TRBD2. V shed 6 bases and J 2 bases; nucleotides not matched to a gene: 11. The germline V gene has CDR1 SGHAT and CDR2 FQNNGV. The CDR3 is 17 residues long. CDR3 amino acids: CASSQTRGLATYNEQFF. The CDR3 DNA reads TGTGCCAGCAGTCAGACCCGGGGACTAGCCACCTACAATGAGCAGTTCTTC.

This clone was found a few times. The gene calls are TRBV5-1 and TRBJ1-2; 11 positions agree with TRBD1. The CDR3 sequence is 13 residues long. The V and J ends lost 4 bases and 8 bases, in that order; junction bases with no gene match: 4. The germline V gene has CDR1 SGHRS and CDR2 YFSETQ. The CDR3 loop is CASSPGQGEGYTF. The DNA for the CDR3 is TGCGCCAGCAGCCCGGGACAGGGGGAAGGCTACACCTTC.

The genes are TRBV5-1 and TRBJ1-3; no reliable D call. Germline CDR1 SGHRS, CDR2 YFSETQ. CDR3 length: 16 residues. The V gene lost 0 bases and the J gene lost 1 base, with 11 bases spanning the gap. In DNA, the CDR3 is TGCGCCAGCAGCTTGGGGCTGGGGATGTCTGGAAACACCATATATTTT. Translated: CASSLGLGMSGNTIYF.